These 19 T cell receptor beta chains came from one sample sequenced in a study of lung T cells in sarcoidosis with Löfgren's syndrome (TCRdb year 2017). Instrument on record: Illumina MiSeq. TCRdb itself trimmed the public reads at Q25 with fastp, ran MiXCR and retained productive beta chains. A single entry per CDR3 protein holds the most common genes and DNA from its merged rows. A total of 3,000 to 4,000 distinct CDR3 sequences appear in this sample, 20% to 25% of them only once. The ten most abundant clones make up over 8.5% of the sample. Sequenced material: CD4+ T cells from bronchoalveolar lavage. These receptor sequences come from a human donor with sarcoidosis (Löfgren's syndrome or another form), or a control subject (not recorded which).

This clonotype showed up just a few times. The chain is built from TRBV14 and TRBJ2-5, with a possible D match to TRBD2 (5 bases). This CDR3 comprises 18 residues. With 0 bases removed from V and 3 bases from J, the gap between germline ends came to 20 bases. Germline CDR1 is SGHDN and CDR2 is FVKESK. DNA for the CDR3: TGTGCCAGCAGCCAAGATGTCCGGTTGGCGGGTTTAAAAGAGACCCAGTACTTC. This gives the protein CASSQDVRLAGLKETQYF.

This clonotype was counted ten times or more. V gene TRBV3-1 combines with J gene TRBJ1-1; D is unclear. Trimming cost V 2 bases and J 3 bases, with 4 bases left between them. This CDR3 has 12 amino acids. Germline assignment: CDR1 LGHDT and CDR2 YNNKEL (reference sequence). This chain's CDR3 is CASSQMDTEAFF. The DNA of the CDR3 is TGTGCCAGCAGCCAAATGGACACTGAAGCTTTCTTT.

This clonotype was seen repeatedly, ten times or more. The CDR3 nucleotides are TGTGCCAGCAGCTTCCGGGACGGCCTTGGGACTGAAGCTTTCTTT. Encoded protein: CASSFRDGLGTEAFF. The chain recombines TRBV7-9 with TRBJ1-1; perhaps TRBD1 as D (5 bases). Germline loops: CDR1 SEHNR, CDR2 FQNEAQ (reference sequence). Trimming cost V 3 bases and J 5 bases, with 16 bases left between them. The CDR3 runs 15 residues. Complete variable domain (other parts from reference TRBV7-9 and TRBJ1-1): DTGVSQNPRHKITKRGQNVTFRCDPISEHNRLYWYRQTLGQGPEFLTYFQNEAQLEKSRLLSDRFSAERPKGSFSTLEIQRTEQGDSAMYLCASSFRDGLGTEAFFGQGTRLTVV.

By frequency in the sample, this clonotype is medium-sized (0.01 to 0.1%). The rearrangement links TRBV28 to TRBJ2-2; 8 bases align to TRBD1. Germline CDR1 and CDR2: MDHEN and SYDVKM. V lost 6 bases and J lost 1; bases outside the gene matches: 7. The length of the CDR3 is 16 residues. The DNA of the CDR3 is TGTGCCAGCAGCCCCTCCGGGACAGGGAACACCGGGGAGCTGTTTTTT. Translating it yields CASSPSGTGNTGELFF.

This clonotype was seen at least ten times. The chain couples TRBV12-3 or TRBV12-4 to TRBJ2-2; D uncertain. The CDR3 length is 15 residues. Trimming removed 3 bases from V and 0 bases from J, with 8 bases in between. The CDR3 loop is CASSFSSPNTGELFF. DNA of the CDR3: TGTGCCAGCAGTTTTAGCAGCCCGAACACCGGGGAGCTGTTTTTT.

This clonotype was seen at least ten times. This chain joins TRBV5-1 and TRBJ2-5; a weak D match, TRBD1 (5 bases). V lost 5 bases and J lost 1, with 12 bases in between. Germline loops: CDR1 SGHRS, CDR2 YFSETQ. The CDR3 length is 14 residues. This chain's CDR3 is CASRRTTPQETQYF. CDR3 in DNA: TGCGCCAGCAGGAGGACAACACCCCAAGAGACCCAGTACTTC.

Sample share makes this clonotype medium-sized. The rearrangement uses TRBV27 and TRBJ2-4; 12 positions agree with TRBD2. V shed 5 bases, J shed 3 bases, and the junction held 5 bases outside the gene matches. The CDR3 runs 16 residues. CDR1 MNHEY and CDR2 SMNVEV come from the germline V gene (reference sequence). The CDR3 here is CASSPPGLAGKNIQYF. In DNA, the CDR3 is TGTGCCAGCAGTCCCCCGGGACTAGCGGGCAAAAACATTCAGTACTTC.

This clonotype was counted many times. J is TRBJ2-1 and V is TRBV10-2; TRBD2 aligns across 13 bases. Unmatched junction bases numbered 0, after V lost 4 bases and J lost 6 bases. Germline V gives CDR1 WSHSY, CDR2 SAAADI. The CDR3 runs 14 residues. CDR3 loop: CASSGLAGGNEQFF. CDR3 nucleotide sequence: TGCGCCAGCAGTGGACTAGCGGGAGGCAATGAGCAGTTCTTC.

The V call is TRBV2, the J call TRBJ1-5, with TRBD1 matching 10 bases. CDR3 size: 15 residues. With V trimmed by 11 bases and J by 2 bases, 9 bases remained unmatched. Per germline, CDR1 SNHLY and CDR2 FYNNEI. This CDR3 reads CACKGQGVGNQPQHF. The CDR3 nucleotides read TGTGCCTGCAAAGGACAGGGGGTTGGCAATCAGCCCCAGCATTTT.

This clonotype is large within its sample. This sequence joins TRBV27 and TRBJ1-2, with D perhaps matching TRBD1 (6 bases). CDR3 length: 13 residues. Germline CDR1 MNHEY, CDR2 SMNVEV (reference sequence). V was shortened by 6 bases and J by 4 bases, with 12 bases between the two germline ends. CDR3 in DNA: TGTGCCAGCAGACAGGGACTCGGCTATGGCTACACCTTC. Protein: CASRQGLGYGYTF.

This clonotype has a count of ten or more. The rearrangement links TRBV19 to TRBJ2-2; 7 bases line up with TRBD1. Per the germline V gene, CDR1 is LNHDA and CDR2 is SQIVND (reference sequence). This CDR3 has 14 amino acids. After removal of 5 bases from V and 4 bases from J, the junction contained 4 bases not matched to a gene. CDR3 sequence (DNA): TGTGCCAGTAGTCCACAGGGGACCACCGGGGAGCTGTTTTTT. It yields the protein CASSPQGTTGELFF.

This clonotype is labeled as medium-sized. The J gene is TRBJ2-3, the V gene TRBV10-3; TRBD1 might be the D (6 bases). This CDR3 spans 13 amino acids. Germline-derived CDR1 and CDR2 are ENHRY and SYGVKD. Trimming cost V 6 bases and J 2 bases, with 9 bases left between them. For the CDR3, the DNA is TGTGCCATCAGGGGACAACCCACAGATACGCAGTATTTT. This codes for CAIRGQPTDTQYF.

In its sample, this clonotype is medium-sized (0.01 to 0.1%). The rearrangement joins TRBV7-2 to TRBJ2-3; D uncertain. The germline CDR1 and CDR2 sequences are SGHTA and FQGNSA. Trimming pared 5 bases from V and 0 bases from J, leaving 12 bases between. This CDR3 contains 15 residues. DNA of the CDR3: TGTGCCAGCAGCCTCACTACTCTTAGCACAGATACGCAGTATTTT. This translates into CASSLTTLSTDTQYF.

This clonotype is categorized as medium-sized. The J gene is TRBJ2-7, the V gene TRBV6-6; D not certain. The CDR3 consists of 14 residues. In germline, CDR1 is MNHNY, CDR2 SVGAGI (reference sequence). V shed 2 bases and J shed 4 bases, with 12 bases lying between them. The DNA for the CDR3 is TGTGCCAGCAGTTACGACGCAGAGAGTTACGAGCAGTACGTC. It yields the protein CASSYDAESYEQYV.

With regard to this clonotype: The junction differs from germline at one of its ends, possibly a read error. The chain uses TRBV7-8 and TRBJ1-1; D not certain. The length of the CDR3 is 13 residues. CDR1 and CDR2 (germline): SGHVS, FQNEAQ. The CDR3 DNA reads TGTACCAGCAGCTTAGTGGGGAACACTGAGGCTTTCTTT. Its protein product is CTSSLVGNTEAFF.

By frequency in the sample, this clonotype is medium-sized (0.01 to 0.1%). This chain connects TRBV20-1 to TRBJ2-1, with 13 bases aligning to TRBD2. The trim removed 2 bases at V and 7 bases at J, leaving 5 bases unmatched. Germline V gene lookup returns CDR1 DFQATT and CDR2 SNEGSKA (reference sequence). The CDR3 length is 15 residues. The CDR3 here is CSARRGLAGRNEQFF. CDR3 in DNA: TGCAGTGCTAGAAGGGGACTAGCGGGAAGGAATGAGCAGTTCTTC.

As regards this clonotype: One end of the junction does not line up with germline, which may come from a read error. The chain couples TRBV20-1 to TRBJ1-5, with D possibly TRBD1 on 5 matching bases. The length of the CDR3 is 15 residues. From germline, CDR1 is DFQATT and CDR2 SNEGSKA (reference sequence). CDR3 region: CGALKGDYDNQPQHF. The CDR3 nucleotides are TGCGGTGCACTAAAAGGGGATTACGACAATCAGCCCCAGCACTTT.

This clonotype was seen once. The V and J genes are TRBV4-1 and TRBJ2-5; unclear D gene. Deletions cut 0 bases from V and 13 bases from J, with 24 bases between. CDR1 and CDR2 from the germline V gene are MGHRA and YSYEKL. The CDR3 has 16 residues. CDR3 residues: CASSQDFGNPLETRYF. In DNA form, the CDR3 reads TGCGCCAGCAGCCAAGATTTCGGTAATCCTCTGGAGACTCGGTACTTC.

In this sample, this clonotype turned up many times. This chain connects TRBV18 to TRBJ1-2, with D unclear. This CDR3 is 14 amino acids long. V was shortened by 2 bases and J by 0 bases, with 7 bases between the two germline ends. CDR1 is KGHSH and CDR2 is LQKENI in the germline V gene. DNA of the CDR3: TGTGCCAGCTCACCAGCGAGAGCTAACTATGGCTACACCTTC. This encodes CASSPARANYGYTF.